The rows below give T cell receptor beta chains drawn from one sample of a study of blood T cell repertoires in COVID-19. Clones were sequenced by immunoSEQ multiplex PCR, and TCRdb holds only the in-frame ones, with some missing. Among approximately 230,000 clones, 70% to 90% were seen once, and the ten largest hold about 6.7%. Sequencing used peripheral blood. The receptors shown here come from a woman under 40 with COVID-19, enrolled during active disease. Both conserved end residues are part of each CDR3. The D gene is left open where the match is weak. Not every row has a clone size; where given, it reads once, few, many or a size class.

>TRBJ2-7|TRBV2|13|once|NA
TGTGCCAGCAGACGGGACACAAGCTACGAGCAGTACTTC
CASRRDTSYEQYF
>TRBJ2-3|TRBV2|15|NA|TRBD2
TGTGCCTTCACTAGCGGTTCGGCAAGCACAGATACGCAGTATTTT
CAFTSGSASTDTQYF
>TRBJ2-1|TRBV10-3|14|NA|TRBD2
TGTGCCATCAGTCCCATAGCGGGAGAGAATGAGCAGTTCTTC
CAISPIAGENEQFF
>TRBJ1-1|TRBV5-4|15|once|TRBD1
TGTGCCAGCAGCTTGGCAGGGGGCGCAGCCACTGAAGCTTTCTTT
CASSLAGGAATEAFF
>TRBJ2-1|TRBV15|17|NA|TRBD2
TGTGCCACCAGCAGCTTGGGGACTAGCGGAGCCTACAATGAGCAGTTCTTC
CATSSLGTSGAYNEQFF
>TRBJ1-1|TRBV5-4|15|few|NA
TGTGCCAGCAGCTTTCAACAGGGAACGAACACTGAAGCTTTCTTT
CASSFQQGTNTEAFF
>TRBJ2-7|TRBV7-8|16|NA|TRBD1
TGTGCCAGCAGCTCCCGTTTTGGACAGGACTCCTACGAGCAGTACTTC
CASSSRFGQDSYEQYF
>TRBJ2-6|TRBV5-1|18|NA|TRBD1
TGCGCCAGCAGCCGGTCAGGACAGGGTGGTTCTGGGGCCAACGTCCTGACTTTC
CASSRSGQGGSGANVLTF
>TRBJ1-2|TRBV9|15|NA|TRBD1
TGTGCCAGCAGCGCTCCTCGGGCAGGGGGTCCCGGCTACACCTTC
CASSAPRAGGPGYTF
>TRBJ2-3|TRBV5-4|16|NA|TRBD2
TGTGCCAGCAGCTTCGGCCTAGCGGTGAGCACAGATACGCAGTATTTT
CASSFGLAVSTDTQYF
>TRBJ1-2|TRBV12-3/TRBV12-4|12|NA|NA
TGTGCCAGCCGCTTTGCGGGCTATGGCTACACCTTC
CASRFAGYGYTF
>TRBJ2-3|TRBV7-6|16|NA|TRBD2
TGTGCCAGCAGCCCCTATCTAGCGGGGGTAGCAGATACGCAGTATTTT
CASSPYLAGVADTQYF
>TRBJ1-4|TRBV15|13|NA|NA
TGTGCCACCGCACGGGGAGCTAATGAAAAACTGTTTTTT
CATARGANEKLFF
>TRBJ1-2|TRBV19|15|NA|NA
TGTGCCAGTAGTATTGGAGGGGCATGGGACTATGGCTACACCTTC
CASSIGGAWDYGYTF
>TRBJ1-1|TRBV2|13|NA|NA
TGTGCCAGCAGTGAGGAGAGTCACACTGAAGCTTTCTTT
CASSEESHTEAFF